This TCR beta chain derives from a study of blood T cells in healthy people across ages. Germline V lookup: CDR1 MNHEY, CDR2 SVGAGI. The CDR3 is 15 amino acids. Trimming pared 5 bases from V and 12 bases from J, leaving 23 bases between. Donors were healthy Caucasian individuals from Russia aged about 6 to 90. Using a J-beta primer mix together with a sample-barcoded 5' primer, a second PCR was run for roughly 7 to 12 cycles. TCRdb reanalysed the 5' RACE reads using MiXCR and keeps one entry per CDR3 protein. The sample holds 800,000 to 950,000 distinct CDR3 sequences, 25% to 35% seen once. The same specimen was also included in a second study, on T cells of mothers and their children. That paper adds: Clones that were microchimeric and persistent were not detected among T cells.

Sequenced sample: blood. The chain employs TRBV6-5 and TRBJ2-1, with a possible D match to TRBD2 (6 bases). This sequence originates from a middle-aged woman in good health. The CDR3 bases are TGTGCCAGCAGTCCAAGATTTTTATCGCCCGGGGGGCAGTTCTTC. Translation: CASSPRFLSPGGQFF.